This T cell receptor (beta chain) is drawn from a study of T cell changes during pregnancy in multiple sclerosis. V was shortened by 5 bases and J by 2 bases, with 15 bases between the two germline ends. The CDR3 spans 15 residues. Germline V CDR1 and CDR2: SGHTA, FQGTGA. Sequencing used immunoSEQ multiplex PCR; TCRdb keeps in-frame clones, though not all of them. The sample yields some 120,000 clones, 80% to 95% seen once. Source: peripheral blood, taken in the third trimester of pregnancy. This receptor was identified in a female donor with multiple sclerosis, enrolled in a pregnancy study. This chain uses TRBV7-3 with TRBJ1-1, with D possibly being TRBD1 (6 bases). The CDR3 spells CASSPRGGLNTEAFF. The CDR3 DNA reads TGTGCCAGCAGCCCCAGGGGAGGGCTTAACACTGAAGCTTTCTTT. Complete variable domain (other parts from reference TRBV7-3 and TRBJ1-1): GAGVSQTPSNKVTEKGKYVELRCDPISGHTALYWYRQSLGQGPEFLIYFQGTGAADDSGLPNDRFFAVRPEGSVSTLKIQRTERGDSAVYLCASSPRGGLNTEAFFGQGTRLTVV.